The clone carrying this TCR beta chain occurred a few times. Generated by immunoSEQ multiplex PCR, the TCRdb table keeps only in-frame clones and is missing some. The repertoire has some 140,000 clones, less than 90% of them found once; the top ten carry 5% to 7%. This sample is drawn from a study of blood T cell repertoires in COVID-19. The CDR3 contains 13 residues. From germline, CDR1 is MDHEN and CDR2 SYDVKM. Trimming removed 7 bases at V and 0 bases at J, with 9 bases between. The sequence was collected from a man aged 35-49 years with acute COVID-19. The sample taken for sequencing was PBMCs or T cells enriched from blood (not recorded which). The V call is TRBV28, the J call TRBJ1-1, with TRBD1 as a possible D gene (6 bases). DNA for the CDR3: TGTGCCAGCATCGGGACATTGAACACTGAAGCTTTCTTT. Protein product: CASIGTLNTEAFF.